The present TCR beta chain was sequenced within a study of response to subunit inactivated influenza vaccine. Study findings and constraints: Each seasonal influenza vaccination recruits few new T cells, the authors suggested.

TCRdb called the RT-PCR reads again in MiXCR, with one record for every CDR3 protein. The sample shows 450,000 to 600,000 distinct CDR3 sequences, 16% of them seen only once. Regarding this clonotype: Its target is unknown.

The receptor was isolated from a man aged 50-75 years who received an inactivated influenza vaccine. The sample consisted of CD4+ T cells sorted from PBMCs, taken less than 30 months after vaccination.

In nucleotides, the CDR3 is TGTGCCACCAGTGATACCCACCCGCGGGGGACCGGGGAGCTGTTTTTT. It yields the protein CATSDTHPRGTGELFF. The chain employs TRBV24-1 and TRBJ2-2; the match to TRBD2 covers 7 bases. CDR3 size: 16 residues. Germline CDR1 reads KGHDR; CDR2 reads SFDVKD. J gave up 5 bases and V 3 bases, and 8 bases lay outside the gene matches.